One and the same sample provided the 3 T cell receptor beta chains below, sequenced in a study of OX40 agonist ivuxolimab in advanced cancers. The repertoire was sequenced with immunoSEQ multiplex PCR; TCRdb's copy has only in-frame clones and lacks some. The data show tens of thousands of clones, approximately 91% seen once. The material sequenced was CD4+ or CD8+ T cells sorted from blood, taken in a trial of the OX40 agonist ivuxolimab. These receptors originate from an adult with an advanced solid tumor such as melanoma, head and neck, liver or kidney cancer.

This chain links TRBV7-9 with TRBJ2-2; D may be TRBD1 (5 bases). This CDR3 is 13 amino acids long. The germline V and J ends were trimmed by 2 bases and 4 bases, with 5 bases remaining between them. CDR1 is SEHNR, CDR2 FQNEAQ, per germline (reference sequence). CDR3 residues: CASSLRGTGELFF. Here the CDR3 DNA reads TGTGCCAGCAGCTTAAGGGGCACCGGGGAGCTGTTTTTT.

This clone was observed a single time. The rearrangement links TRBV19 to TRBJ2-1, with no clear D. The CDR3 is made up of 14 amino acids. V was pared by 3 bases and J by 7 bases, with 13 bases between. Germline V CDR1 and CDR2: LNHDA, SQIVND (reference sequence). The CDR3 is CASSMGLLGNEQFF. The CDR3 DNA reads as TGTGCCAGTAGTATGGGTCTCCTTGGGAATGAGCAGTTCTTC.

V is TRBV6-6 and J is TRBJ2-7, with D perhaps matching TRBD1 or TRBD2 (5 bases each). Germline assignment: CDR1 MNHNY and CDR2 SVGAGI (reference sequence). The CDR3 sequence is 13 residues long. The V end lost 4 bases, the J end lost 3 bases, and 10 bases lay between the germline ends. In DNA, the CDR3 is TGTGCCAGCAGTTCGAGGGGCCACTACGAGCAGTACTTC. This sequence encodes CASSSRGHYEQYF.